This T cell receptor (beta chain) was identified during a study of blood T cell repertoires in COVID-19. The method was immunoSEQ multiplex PCR; TCRdb's version includes in-frame clones alone and lacks a portion of them. The table has about 46,000 clones, around 80% seen once. V lost 6 bases and J 0 bases, leaving 8 bases between the germline ends. Germline-derived CDR1 and CDR2 are MNHEY and SVGAGI. The CDR3 sequence is 13 residues long. This chain connects TRBV6-5 to TRBJ1-1, with a weak D call TRBD1 (6 bases). The sequence was obtained from a woman over 75 with acute or convalescent COVID-19. Sample: peripheral blood. For the CDR3, the DNA is TGTGCCAGCAGGCGGACAGTGAACACTGAAGCTTTCTTT. Encoded protein: CASRRTVNTEAFF.